Presented here are 11 T cell receptor beta chains from one specimen sequenced in a study of molecular identifiers for immune sequencing clone quantification. MiXCR, applied by TCRdb to the PCR reads, yields one record per CDR3 protein. Here the sample spans 60,000 to 75,000 distinct CDR3 sequences, about 19% being singletons. Input material: naive CD8+ T cells from blood, with Jurkat cell RNA spiked in. Subset denoted: FACS-sorted CD8+CD4-CCR7+CD45RA+ naive T cells. Receptors were obtained from a human donor in good health. Some libraries in this study had Jurkat cell RNA spiked in.

The chain carries TRBV4-2 and TRBJ1-1, with D unresolved. CDR1 LGHNA and CDR2 YNFKEQ come from the germline V gene. V was shortened by 0 bases and J by 1 base, with 18 bases between the two germline ends. This CDR3 has 18 residues. In DNA form, the CDR3 reads TGTGCCAGCAGCCAAGAGGCCTCGTCCCCGATAAAGAACACTGAAGCTTTCTTT. It yields the protein CASSQEASSPIKNTEAFF.

On this clonotype itself: Germline is not matched at one junction end, which may reflect a read error. This chain joins TRBV6-1 and TRBJ2-6, with 12 bases lining up with TRBD1. In germline, CDR1 is MNHNS, CDR2 SASEGT. The CDR3 is 17 amino acids. CDR3 loop: CASLRDRGLSGANVLAF. CDR3 nucleotides: TGTGCCAGCCTCCGGGACAGGGGGCTCTCTGGGGCCAACGTCCTGGCTTTC.

Worth noting for this clonotype: A read error is possible here, since a much larger clone lies one base away. The chain couples TRBV30 to TRBJ1-4; D call uncertain. This CDR3 comprises 14 residues. CDR1 is GTSNPN and CDR2 is SVGIG in the germline V gene (reference sequence). CDR3 loop: CAWGVEAGPEKLFF. In DNA form, the CDR3 reads TGTGCCTGGGGTGTAGAGGCCGGTCCGGAAAAACTGTTTTTT.

This clonotype was counted many times. The V and J genes are TRBV7-2 and TRBJ2-1; D is possibly TRBD1 (6 bases). The CDR3 consists of 14 residues. V lost 5 bases and J lost 3, with 11 bases in between. Germline values: CDR1 SGHTA, CDR2 FQGNSA. The CDR3, as DNA: TGTGCCAGCAGCCCCGTGGACAGCTACAATGAGCAGTTCTTC. It encodes CASSPVDSYNEQFF.

This clonotype was detected many times. This rearrangement joins TRBV7-9 to TRBJ1-1; D is perhaps TRBD1 (6 bases). CDR3 length equals 16 residues. In germline, CDR1 is SEHNR, CDR2 FQNEAQ (reference sequence). The V end lost 5 bases, the J end lost 0 bases, and 16 bases lay between the germline ends. The CDR3 loop reads CASSEDPGQLNTEAFF. The CDR3 DNA sequence: TGTGCCAGCAGCGAGGATCCGGGACAATTGAACACTGAAGCTTTCTTT.

This clonotype has ten or more counts. The chain couples TRBV27 to TRBJ2-5, with 7 bases that match TRBD1. The CDR3 totals 13 residues. The trim removed 5 bases at V and 4 bases at J, leaving 4 bases unmatched. The germline V gene has CDR1 MNHEY and CDR2 SMNVEV (reference sequence). The CDR3 coding sequence is TGTGCCAGCAGTCTGACAGGGATAGAGACCCAGTACTTC. Its translation is CASSLTGIETQYF.

This clonotype appeared many times. The J gene is TRBJ2-2, the V gene TRBV11-3, with 8 bases aligning to TRBD2. Germline loops: CDR1 SGHNT, CDR2 YENEEA. There are 15 residues in the CDR3. V dropped 5 bases and J dropped 5; count of bases not matched to a gene: 7. For the CDR3, the DNA is TGTGCCAGCAGCCCCGGGGGGGGGCAGACCGGGGAGCTGTTTTTT. Protein sequence: CASSPGGGQTGELFF.

Many counts were recorded for this clonotype. The chain recombines TRBV3-1 with TRBJ2-3, with TRBD2 as a possible D gene (5 bases). This CDR3 comprises 17 residues. Trimming stripped 0 bases from V and 2 bases from J, with 15 bases between. Germline V gives CDR1 LGHDT, CDR2 YNNKEL (reference sequence). The CDR3 DNA follows: TGTGCCAGCAGCCAAGATCTAACGGGATTATCCACAGATACGCAGTATTTT. Translating gives CASSQDLTGLSTDTQYF.

This clonotype was seen repeatedly, ten times or more. The genes are TRBV6-5 and TRBJ2-1; D unclear. V dropped 6 bases and J dropped 2 bases, with 2 bases sitting between them. The CDR3 contains 11 residues. The germline V gene encodes CDR1 MNHEY and CDR2 SVGAGI. The CDR3 nucleotides are TGTGCCAGCAGGACCTACAATGAGCAGTTCTTC. It specifies CASRTYNEQFF.

This clonotype was recorded many times. This chain links TRBV20-1 with TRBJ2-3; TRBD2 matches at 10 bases. Germline trimming cut 5 bases from V and 1 base from J; bases unmatched to any gene: 3. Germline CDR1 reads DFQATT; CDR2 reads SNEGSKA (reference sequence). The CDR3 consists of 14 residues. The CDR3: CSAPLAGGTDTQYF. Here the CDR3 DNA reads TGCAGTGCTCCCCTAGCGGGGGGCACAGATACGCAGTATTTT.

This clonotype has just a few counts. In this CDR3 the conserved last residue, phenylalanine or tryptophan, is missing, so a read error is likely. The chain employs TRBV7-6 and TRBJ2-1, with D perhaps matching TRBD1 (5 bases). V was clipped by 5 bases and J by 2 bases, with 13 bases between them. In germline, CDR1 is SGHVS, CDR2 FNYEAQ. This CDR3 has 15 residues. The CDR3 region has the DNA TGTGCCAGCAGCACTCTAAGGGGTACCTACAATGAGCAGTTCTGC. This translates into CASSTLRGTYNEQFC.